What follows is one T cell receptor (beta chain) and its context. Its antigen is not identified. Profiling relied on immunoSEQ multiplex PCR, and the TCRdb table lists in-frame clones only, not all of them. The top ten hold 3% to 4% of the sample, which has around 130,000 clones, approximately 89% seen once. Among the approximately 110 subjects of the validation cohort, separate from the roughly 730-subject first cohort, were the donors. This record comes from a study of cytomegalovirus exposure and HLA in healthy donors. CDR3 length: 14 amino acids. The germline V and J ends were trimmed by 3 bases and 1 base, with 7 bases remaining between them. Germline V gives CDR1 SEHNR, CDR2 FQNEAQ (reference sequence). Broader study findings: The tendency of first-cohort TCR clusters to co-occur in the 100 to 150 validation repertoires emerged from a later analysis. Investigators reported 150 to 200 TCR beta chains as tied to cytomegalovirus. According to reports, the classifier identified cytomegalovirus status with high specificity and sensitivity.

The source of this sequence is a man under 40 in good health and CMV-seronegative. The sequenced sample consisted of PBMCs. The chain couples TRBV7-9 to TRBJ2-4; a weak D match, TRBD1 (5 bases). CDR3: CASSLAGAKNIQYF. The DNA for the CDR3 is TGTGCCAGCAGCTTGGCAGGGGCCAAAAACATTCAGTACTTC.